The 21 T cell receptor beta chains given below trace back to one sample, sequenced in a study of blood T cells in healthy people across ages. Through a sample-barcoded 5' primer and a J-beta primer mix, a second PCR was run for 7 to 11 cycles. A single record per CDR3 protein comes from TCRdb applying MiXCR to the 5' RACE reads. Of about 1.5 million distinct CDR3 sequences in the sample, approximately 43% were seen once. Sample: blood. These receptors all stem from a woman aged 18-35 years in good health.

This clonotype occurred a few times. The chain carries TRBV6-1 and TRBJ2-3; D is perhaps TRBD1 or TRBD2 (5 bases each). The CDR3 is 15 residues long. V lost 7 bases, J lost 2 bases, and 16 bases lay in between. Germline values: CDR1 MNHNS, CDR2 SASEGT. As DNA, the CDR3 is TGTGCCAGCACCTCGGGGCCGGACGACACAGATACGCAGTATTTT. Its protein product is CASTSGPDDTDTQYF.

This clonotype was detected only a few times. CDR3 DNA: TGTGCCAGCAGTTACATGAGGCGGGGGCCCCACAATGAGCAGTTCTTC. Its protein product is CASSYMRRGPHNEQFF. V gene TRBV6-2 or TRBV6-3 combines with J gene TRBJ2-1; D is possibly TRBD2 (7 bases). The CDR3 has 16 residues. Germline CDR1 reads MNHEY; CDR2 reads SVGEGT. The V end was cut by 2 bases, the J end by 5 bases, with 16 bases between.

In this sample, this clonotype turned up a few times. This rearrangement joins TRBV7-9 to TRBJ1-1; D is unclear. With 5 bases removed from V and 4 bases from J, the gap between germline ends came to 8 bases. The germline gives CDR1 SEHNR, CDR2 FQNEAQ (reference sequence). The CDR3 has 12 amino acids. The chain's CDR3 is CASSAAGTEAFF. CDR3 coding DNA: TGTGCCAGCAGCGCCGCGGGCACTGAAGCTTTCTTT.

The genes are TRBV12-5 and TRBJ1-2; 7 nucleotides match TRBD1. The CDR3 spans 16 residues. Trimming at V came to 3 bases and at J to 9 bases, leaving 16 bases not matched to a gene. The germline gives CDR1 LGHNT, CDR2 FRNRAP. CDR3 region: CASGFGLGTEGERYTF. In DNA, the CDR3 is TGTGCTAGTGGTTTCGGACTCGGGACAGAGGGGGAGCGCTACACCTTC.

The chain couples TRBV5-1 to TRBJ2-2; D call uncertain. V dropped 1 base and J dropped 10 bases, with 11 bases sitting between them. Per the germline V gene, CDR1 is SGHRS and CDR2 is YFSETQ. CDR3 length: 13 amino acids. The CDR3 region has the DNA TGCGCCAGCAGCTTGCCGCCAAGGGAGGAGCTGTTTTTT. It codes for CASSLPPREELFF.

J is TRBJ1-2 and V is TRBV27, with 7 bases lining up with TRBD1. CDR3 length equals 12 residues. V gave up 5 bases and J gave up 6 bases; unmatched junction bases: 3. Germline V CDR1 and CDR2: MNHEY, SMNVEV (reference sequence). The CDR3 DNA follows: TGTGCCAGCAGTCCGACAGGGCATGGCTACACCTTC. As protein: CASSPTGHGYTF.

This clonotype was seen only a few times. The chain employs TRBV27 and TRBJ2-1, with no clear D. Trimming pared 7 bases from V and 8 bases from J, leaving 9 bases between. This CDR3 has 11 amino acids. Germline assignment: CDR1 MNHEY and CDR2 SMNVEV (reference sequence). The CDR3 loop reads CASTHGHEQFF. Here the CDR3 DNA reads TGTGCCAGCACCCATGGCCATGAGCAGTTCTTC.

The sample holds one count of this clonotype. This chain uses TRBV27 with TRBJ1-1, with D uncertain. The CDR3 contains 12 residues. V lost 4 bases and J lost 8, with 11 bases in between. Germline CDR1 and CDR2: MNHEY and SMNVEV (reference sequence). CDR3 residues: CASSSSYGEAFF. The CDR3, as DNA: TGTGCCAGCAGTTCTTCCTACGGGGAAGCTTTCTTT.

The chain links TRBV28 to TRBJ2-5; TRBD2 might be the D (5 bases). CDR3 length equals 16 residues. Trimming removed 2 bases at V and 11 bases at J, with 24 bases between. Germline CDR1 reads MDHEN; CDR2 reads SYDVKM. CDR3 sequence (DNA): TGTGCCAGCAGTTTAGGAGCGGCGATTACTTACAATGAGCAGTACTTC. It is translated as CASSLGAAITYNEQYF.

This clonotype was recorded once. Just one base apart from a much larger clone, this may be a read error. V is TRBV12-3 or TRBV12-4 and J is TRBJ1-2; TRBD1 matches 10 bases. The CDR3 contains 14 residues. Unmatched junction bases numbered 5, after V lost 4 bases and J lost 6 bases. The CDR3 DNA follows: TGTGCCAGCAGTTCCGGGACAGGGGCCAATGGCTACACCTTC. Amino acid sequence: CASSSGTGANGYTF.

J is TRBJ2-3 and V is TRBV2; D is possibly TRBD2 (6 bases). CDR3 length: 14 residues. CDR1 is SNHLY, CDR2 FYNNEI, per germline. V was pared by 7 bases and J by 5 bases, with 16 bases between. This CDR3 reads CASILQRRGDTQYF. The CDR3 region has the DNA TGTGCCAGCATTTTACAGAGGAGGGGAGATACGCAGTATTTT.

This sequence joins TRBV12-3 or TRBV12-4 and TRBJ2-6; 10 nucleotides align to TRBD1. V gave up 6 bases and J gave up 2 bases; unmatched junction bases: 10. The CDR3 contains 18 residues. The CDR3 DNA reads as TGTGCCAGCAGCCCGGGGGGGACAGGGGTCGCTGGGGCCAACGTCCTGACTTTC. It specifies CASSPGGTGVAGANVLTF.

The chain uses TRBV6-2 or TRBV6-3 and TRBJ2-5; D gene uncertain. The V end was cut by 5 bases, the J end by 11 bases, with 21 bases between. The germline gives CDR1 MNHEY, CDR2 SVGEGT. This CDR3 is built from 14 residues. CDR3 nucleotides: TGTGCCAGCAGTACCGTGACTCAGTACAATGAGCAGTACTTC. Its protein is CASSTVTQYNEQYF.

This clonotype was recorded a few times. The rearrangement joins TRBV6-1 to TRBJ2-3; D is uncertain. CDR1 is MNHNS and CDR2 is SASEGT in the germline V gene. This CDR3 comprises 13 residues. V was pared by 4 bases and J by 1 base, with 6 bases between. The DNA for the CDR3 is TGTGCCAGCAGTGTGCTCCGCACAGATACGCAGTATTTT. Its translation is CASSVLRTDTQYF.

The chain uses TRBV27 and TRBJ1-4; 7 nucleotides align to TRBD1. This CDR3 is built from 15 residues. The germline gives CDR1 MNHEY, CDR2 SMNVEV (reference sequence). The trim removed 3 bases at V and 5 bases at J, leaving 6 bases unmatched. In DNA form, the CDR3 reads TGTGCCAGCAGTTTCACAGGGGCTTGGAATGAAAAACTGTTTTTT. It is translated as CASSFTGAWNEKLFF.

The table lists this clonotype with a few counts. The chain joins TRBV20-1 to TRBJ1-2; D is uncertain. The CDR3 contains 13 residues. Per germline, CDR1 DFQATT and CDR2 SNEGSKA (reference sequence). Between the trimmed V and J ends, which lost 6 bases and 4 bases, there was a span of 15 bases. This CDR3 is CSADGGIFYGYTF. CDR3 coding DNA: TGCAGTGCCGATGGAGGGATTTTCTATGGCTACACCTTC.

This chain links TRBV7-2 with TRBJ2-1; D may be TRBD1 or TRBD2 (5 bases each). Germline V gene lookup returns CDR1 SGHTA and CDR2 FQGNSA. CDR3 length equals 16 residues. V shed 4 bases and J shed 3 bases, with 16 bases lying between them. The CDR3 sequence is CASSSEGTEYYNEQFF. The CDR3 nucleotides read TGTGCCAGCAGCTCAGAGGGGACGGAGTACTACAATGAGCAGTTCTTC.

This clonotype has more than one count but fewer than ten. V is TRBV29-1 and J is TRBJ2-1; no clear D gene. This CDR3 has 11 amino acids. Germline CDR1 SQVTM, CDR2 ANQGSEA. Trimming cost V 6 bases and J 8 bases, with 11 bases left between them. CDR3 coding DNA: TGCAGCGTCCTGATAGGTTATGAGCAGTTCTTC. Protein product: CSVLIGYEQFF.

Details on this clonotype: One junction end disagrees with the germline gene, perhaps due to a read error. This chain connects TRBV6-5 to TRBJ1-2, with TRBD1 matching 8 bases. The CDR3 sequence is 15 residues long. CDR1 is MNHEY and CDR2 is SVGAGI in the germline V gene. Here the CDR3 DNA reads TGTGCCAGCAGTTACAGAGGACAGGGTGTCTATGGCTACATCTTC. Residues: CASSYRGQGVYGYIF.

The genes are TRBV12-3 or TRBV12-4 and TRBJ2-1, with a possible D match to TRBD2 (7 bases). The CDR3 is made up of 15 amino acids. V was cut by 2 bases and J by 8 bases, with 16 bases left in between. The CDR3 DNA reads TGTGCCAGCAGTTTACGGGGGGCGTCTACAGATGAGCAGTTCTTC. The encoded protein is CASSLRGASTDEQFF.

This clonotype was seen a few times. This chain connects TRBV4-3 to TRBJ1-2; a possible D gene is TRBD1 (5 bases). CDR1 and CDR2 from the germline V gene are LGHNA and YSLEER. The CDR3 runs 15 residues. The V and J ends lost 5 bases and 0 bases respectively, with 13 bases between them. The CDR3 nucleotides read TGCGCCAGCAGCATAGGGACTGTTTCTAACTATGGCTACACCTTC. Translated, it gives CASSIGTVSNYGYTF.